This entry describes one T cell receptor beta chain. The antigen is not known. Additional DNA sequences in this sample encode the identical CDR3. Between the trimmed V and J ends, which lost 1 base and 5 bases, there was a span of 5 bases. The CDR3 covers 12 residues. Germline CDR1 and CDR2: SNHLY and FYNNEI. This sample was taken from a study of T cell responses to AZD1222 COVID-19 vaccine. Study findings and constraints: An increase in Spike-specific TCR breadth and depth was observed after two AZD1222 doses.

The protocol was immunoSEQ multiplex PCR, while the TCRdb copy is restricted to in-frame clones and leaves out a portion. The data show tens of thousands of clones, with 70% to 90% seen just once and approximately 5.2% held by the top ten. Material: peripheral blood, obtained 28 days after the second AZD1222 dose. The sequence derives from an adult who received the AZD1222 COVID-19 vaccine. This chain uses TRBV2 with TRBJ1-2; D gene ambiguous. The CDR3 region has the DNA TGTGCCAGCAGTGAAGAAGGTTATGGCTACACCTTC. It encodes CASSEEGYGYTF.